This passage covers 14 T cell receptor beta chains from one sample sequenced in a study of a mutant IDH1 vaccine in newly diagnosed glioma. Sequencing used immunoSEQ multiplex PCR; TCRdb keeps in-frame clones, though not all of them. The table shows 50,000 to 70,000 clones, with 80% to 90% occurring only once. Antigens for these TCRs are unknown. Time point: week 35, safety follow-up. With topical imiquimod, each dose of the vaccine consisted of 300 ug of mutant IDH1 20-mer peptide. The source was PBMCs, collected from a glioma patient whose treatment included an IDH1 peptide vaccine. These receptors came from a man aged 30-40 years with glioma.

This chain uses TRBV4-1 with TRBJ2-1; no clear D gene. V dropped 4 bases and J dropped 0 bases, with 10 bases sitting between them. The CDR3 is 15 amino acids. The germline CDR1 and CDR2 sequences are MGHRA and YSYEKL. The CDR3: CASSLQRGSYNEQFF. The CDR3 nucleotides read TGCGCCAGCAGCCTACAGAGAGGCTCCTACAATGAGCAGTTCTTC.

The rearrangement links TRBV2 to TRBJ1-5; D remains unclear. Germline-derived CDR1 and CDR2 are SNHLY and FYNNEI. The CDR3 sequence is 16 residues long. V was pared by 2 bases and J by 8 bases, with 19 bases between. The CDR3 region is CASSERSRREKEPQHF. In DNA, the CDR3 is TGTGCCAGCAGTGAAAGGAGTAGGCGGGAAAAGGAGCCCCAGCATTTT.

V gene TRBV6-5 combines with J gene TRBJ1-2; TRBD1 aligns across 11 bases. Germline assignment: CDR1 MNHEY and CDR2 SVGAGI. The CDR3 sequence is 15 residues long. Losses at the gene ends were 6 bases for V and 5 bases for J; bases not matched to a gene: 8. The CDR3 loop is CASSESRDRGYGYTF. In DNA, the CDR3 is TGTGCCAGCAGCGAGTCCCGGGACAGGGGGTATGGCTACACCTTC.

The CDR3 protein is CSVEGLRQGSGTEAFF. The CDR3 DNA is TGCAGCGTTGAAGGCCTAAGACAGGGGTCGGGTACTGAAGCTTTCTTT. This chain links TRBV29-1 with TRBJ1-1, with 8 bases fitting TRBD1. CDR1 SQVTM and CDR2 ANQGSEA come from the germline V gene. CDR3 length: 16 amino acids. The V segment lost 1 base and the J segment 5 bases; nucleotides outside the gene matches: 12.

The chain employs TRBV5-4 and TRBJ1-1, with 9 positions matching TRBD1. The trim removed 0 bases at V and 8 bases at J, leaving 2 bases unmatched. CDR3 length: 13 residues. The germline gives CDR1 SGHNT, CDR2 YYREEE (reference sequence). CDR3 sequence (DNA): TGTGCCAGCAGCTTGGGGGACAGGGAAGAAGCTTTCTTT. This translates into CASSLGDREEAFF.

The chain combines TRBV5-6 with TRBJ1-4; D unclear. V was clipped by 4 bases and J by 4 bases, with 14 bases between them. Germline V gene lookup returns CDR1 SGHDT and CDR2 YYEEEE. This CDR3 region has 15 residues. Written as DNA, the CDR3 is TGTGCCAGCAGCCTCCGGAGGACCTTTAATGAAAAACTGTTTTTT. It specifies CASSLRRTFNEKLFF.

This clone appeared a few times. The chain carries TRBV5-1 and TRBJ1-1, with D perhaps TRBD1 (5 bases). The germline gives CDR1 SGHRS, CDR2 YFSETQ. The CDR3 is made up of 16 amino acids. Trimming cost V 2 bases and J 0 bases, with 14 bases left between them. As DNA, the CDR3 is TGCGCCAGCAGCTTCCAGTCGACAGTCCTGAACACTGAAGCTTTCTTT. It codes for CASSFQSTVLNTEAFF.

V and J are TRBV2 and TRBJ2-1; a possible D gene is TRBD1 (6 bases). CDR3 length equals 13 residues. V lost 6 bases to trimming and J lost 8 bases, with 14 bases between them. Germline CDR1 and CDR2: SNHLY and FYNNEI. CDR3 DNA sequence: TGTGCCAGCAGGCAGGGGCAAGCGGATGAGCAGTTCTTC. Translating gives CASRQGQADEQFF.

This chain uses TRBV6-1 with TRBJ2-2; a possible D gene is TRBD1 (5 bases). Trimming took 3 bases from V and 0 from J, leaving 14 bases between them. From germline, CDR1 is MNHNS and CDR2 SASEGT. The CDR3 spans 17 residues. The CDR3 region is CASSDMGPPPNTGELFF. CDR3 in DNA: TGTGCCAGCAGTGACATGGGGCCGCCCCCGAACACCGGGGAGCTGTTTTTT.

The rearrangement joins TRBV5-5 to TRBJ2-3, with TRBD2 identical over 12 bases. Trimming removed 4 bases from V and 2 bases from J; junction bases left unmatched: 17. The CDR3 totals 20 residues. Germline CDR1 reads SGHKS; CDR2 reads YYEKEE (reference sequence). The CDR3 spells CASSPTTSGGQRTTTDTQYF. The DNA of the CDR3 is TGTGCCAGCAGCCCTACGACTAGCGGGGGACAACGAACCACCACAGATACGCAGTATTTT.

The chain recombines TRBV5-1 with TRBJ2-3; D remains unclear. The CDR3 extends over 16 amino acids. Germline loops: CDR1 SGHRS, CDR2 YFSETQ. Trimming pared 0 bases from V and 0 bases from J, leaving 11 bases between. The CDR3 nucleotides read TGCGCCAGCAGCTTGGTCGGTGGAACTAGCACAGATACGCAGTATTTT. It specifies CASSLVGGTSTDTQYF.

The chain carries TRBV30 and TRBJ2-7; 9 bases are shared with TRBD1. Germline V gene lookup returns CDR1 GTSNPN and CDR2 SVGIG (reference sequence). V gave up 1 base and J gave up 3 bases; unmatched junction bases: 1. This CDR3 has 13 residues. CDR3 in DNA: TGTGCCTGGAGTGAGGACAGGGGCTACGAGCAGTACTTC. Protein product: CAWSEDRGYEQYF.

This clone was seen only a few times. This chain connects TRBV7-6 to TRBJ1-5, with a tentative D call TRBD1 (6 bases). V was trimmed by 5 bases and J by 2 bases, leaving 13 bases between them. This CDR3 is built from 15 residues. Per the germline V gene, CDR1 is SGHVS and CDR2 is FNYEAQ. DNA of the CDR3: TGTGCCAGCAGCCTCGAGGGGGGCGGCAATCAGCCCCAGCATTTT. Protein sequence: CASSLEGGGNQPQHF. The whole variable domain, remainder taken from reference TRBV7-6 and TRBJ1-5, is GAGVSQSPRYKVTKRGQDVALRCDPISGHVSLYWYRQALGQGPEFLTYFNYEAQQDKSGLPNDRFSAERPEGSISTLTIQRTEQRDSAMYRCASSLEGGGNQPQHFGDGTRLSIL.

This rearrangement joins TRBV6-5 to TRBJ2-5, with 8 positions matching TRBD1. Germline V gives CDR1 MNHEY, CDR2 SVGAGI. The CDR3 consists of 15 residues. J was trimmed by 5 bases and V by 1 base; bases with no gene match: 6. The CDR3 region has the DNA TGTGCCAGCAGTTACTTCCCAGGGGGCTCGGAGACCCAGTACTTC. It translates to CASSYFPGGSETQYF.